This TCR beta chain derives from a study of blood T cell repertoires in COVID-19. Source study methods: Amplification from reference gene primers served as the basis for estimated nucleated cell counts. Data came from immunoSEQ multiplex PCR; TCRdb stores just in-frame clones and leaves some out. The V and J calls and clone size were taken over from that table, and D and trimming were inferred from the DNA. The sample shows 250,000 to 350,000 clones, roughly 90% of them seen only once. Per germline, CDR1 MNHEY and CDR2 SMNVEV (reference sequence). The V and J ends lost 5 bases and 3 bases respectively, with 11 bases between them. The CDR3 loop spans 15 amino acids.

V and J are TRBV27 and TRBJ1-6; the D is unclear. Sequencing was performed on peripheral blood. This TCR came from a woman aged 25-40 years with COVID-19, enrolled during active disease. DNA for the CDR3: TGTGCCAGCAGTCTCGCCCCCGGCTATAATTCACCCCTCCACTTT. As protein: CASSLAPGYNSPLHF.